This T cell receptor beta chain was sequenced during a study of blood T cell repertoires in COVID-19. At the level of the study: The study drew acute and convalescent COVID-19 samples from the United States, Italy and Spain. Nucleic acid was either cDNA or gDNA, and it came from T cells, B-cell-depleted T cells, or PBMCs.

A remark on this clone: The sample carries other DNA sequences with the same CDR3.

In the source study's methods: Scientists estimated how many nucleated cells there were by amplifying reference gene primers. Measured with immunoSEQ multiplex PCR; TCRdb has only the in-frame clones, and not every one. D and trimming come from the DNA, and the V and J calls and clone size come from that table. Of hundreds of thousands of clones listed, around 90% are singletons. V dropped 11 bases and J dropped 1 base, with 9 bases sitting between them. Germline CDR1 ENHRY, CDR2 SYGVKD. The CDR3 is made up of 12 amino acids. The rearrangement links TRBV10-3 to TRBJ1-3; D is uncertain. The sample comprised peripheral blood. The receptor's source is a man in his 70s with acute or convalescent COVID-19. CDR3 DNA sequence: TGTGCCGCCATTAGTTCTGGAAACACCATATATTTT. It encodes CAAISSGNTIYF.